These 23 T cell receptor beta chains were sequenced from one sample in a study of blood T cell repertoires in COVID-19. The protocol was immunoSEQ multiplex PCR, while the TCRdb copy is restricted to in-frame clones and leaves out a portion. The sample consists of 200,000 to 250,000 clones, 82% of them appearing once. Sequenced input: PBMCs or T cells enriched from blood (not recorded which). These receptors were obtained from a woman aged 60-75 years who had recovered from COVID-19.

This CDR3 reads CAWSHSETQYF. As DNA, the CDR3 is TGTGCCTGGAGTCATTCAGAGACCCAGTACTTC. V and J are TRBV30 and TRBJ2-5; D is uncertain. Germline CDR1 GTSNPN, CDR2 SVGIG (reference sequence). This CDR3 spans 11 amino acids. Trimming left V 2 bases short and J 4 bases short, with 5 bases between.

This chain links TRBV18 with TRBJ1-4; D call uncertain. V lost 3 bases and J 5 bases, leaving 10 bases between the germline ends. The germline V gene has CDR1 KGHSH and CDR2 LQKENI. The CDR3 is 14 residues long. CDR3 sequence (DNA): TGTGCCAGCTCACCCGGGGAATGGAATGAAAAACTGTTTTTT. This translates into CASSPGEWNEKLFF.

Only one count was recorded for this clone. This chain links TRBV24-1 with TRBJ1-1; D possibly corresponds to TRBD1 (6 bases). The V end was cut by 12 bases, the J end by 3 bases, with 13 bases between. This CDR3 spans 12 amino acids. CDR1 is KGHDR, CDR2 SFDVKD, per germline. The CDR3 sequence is CAAEGHHTEAFF. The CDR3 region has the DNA TGTGCCGCCGAGGGACACCACACTGAAGCTTTCTTT.

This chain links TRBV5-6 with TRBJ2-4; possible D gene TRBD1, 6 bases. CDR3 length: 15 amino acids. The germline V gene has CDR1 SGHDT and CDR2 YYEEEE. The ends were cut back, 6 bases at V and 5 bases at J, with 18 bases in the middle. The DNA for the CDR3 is TGTGCCAGCACCGGGGTAGGGGGTAACCAAAACATTCAGTACTTC. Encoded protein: CASTGVGGNQNIQYF.

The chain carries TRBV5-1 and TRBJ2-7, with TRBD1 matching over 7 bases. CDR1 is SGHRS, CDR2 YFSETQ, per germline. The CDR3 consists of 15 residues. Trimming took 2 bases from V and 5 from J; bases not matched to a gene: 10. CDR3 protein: CASSFRTGEGDEQYF. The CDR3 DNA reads TGCGCCAGCAGCTTTAGGACAGGAGAGGGGGACGAGCAGTACTTC. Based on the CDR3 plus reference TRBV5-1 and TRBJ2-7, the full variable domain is KAGVTQTPRYLIKTRGQQVTLSCSPISGHRSVSWYQQTPGQGLQFLFEYFSETQRNKGNFPGRFSGRQFSNSRSEMNVSTLELGDSALYLCASSFRTGEGDEQYFGPGTRLTVT.

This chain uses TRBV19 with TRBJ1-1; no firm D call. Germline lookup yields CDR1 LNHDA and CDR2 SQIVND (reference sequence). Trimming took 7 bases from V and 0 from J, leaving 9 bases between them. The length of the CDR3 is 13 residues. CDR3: CASTALLNTEAFF. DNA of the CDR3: TGTGCCAGTACTGCGCTCTTGAACACTGAAGCTTTCTTT.

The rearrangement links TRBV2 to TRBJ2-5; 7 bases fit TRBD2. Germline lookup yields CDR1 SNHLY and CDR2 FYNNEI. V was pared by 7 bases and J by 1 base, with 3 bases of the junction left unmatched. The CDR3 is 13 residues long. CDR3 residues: CASTRGGQETQYF. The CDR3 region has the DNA TGTGCCAGCACACGCGGGGGCCAAGAGACCCAGTACTTC. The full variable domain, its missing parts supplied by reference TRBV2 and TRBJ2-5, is EPEVTQTPSHQVTQMGQEVILRCVPISNHLYFYWYRQILGQKVEFLVSFYNNEISEKSEIFDDQFSVERPDGSNFTLKIRSTKLEDSAMYFCASTRGGQETQYFGPGTRLLVL.

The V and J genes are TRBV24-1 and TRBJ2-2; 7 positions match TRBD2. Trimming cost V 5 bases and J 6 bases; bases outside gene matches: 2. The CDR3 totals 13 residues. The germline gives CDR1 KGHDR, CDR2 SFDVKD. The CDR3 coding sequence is TGTGCCACCAGTGGCGGGGGAGCCGGGGAGCTGTTTTTT. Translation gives CATSGGGAGELFF.

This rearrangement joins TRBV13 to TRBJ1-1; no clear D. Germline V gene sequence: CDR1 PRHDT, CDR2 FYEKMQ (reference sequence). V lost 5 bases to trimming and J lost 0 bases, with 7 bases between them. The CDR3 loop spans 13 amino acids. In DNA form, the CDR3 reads TGTGCCAGCAGCATCCACATGAACACTGAAGCTTTCTTT. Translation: CASSIHMNTEAFF.

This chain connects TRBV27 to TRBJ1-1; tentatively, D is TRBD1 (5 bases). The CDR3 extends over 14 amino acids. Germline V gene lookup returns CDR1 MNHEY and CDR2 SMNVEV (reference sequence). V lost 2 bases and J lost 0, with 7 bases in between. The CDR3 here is CASSLDRLNTEAFF. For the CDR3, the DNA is TGTGCCAGCAGTTTAGACAGATTGAACACTGAAGCTTTCTTT.

In DNA, the CDR3 is TGTGCCAGCAGCTTAACTCAGGCCCGCCTCAATGAGCAGTTCTTC. Translation: CASSLTQARLNEQFF. This chain links TRBV11-2 with TRBJ2-1; no clear D. Germline V CDR1 and CDR2: SGHAT, FQNNGV. Trimming took off 2 bases at V and 6 bases at J, with 14 bases between the two ends. The CDR3 is 15 amino acids.

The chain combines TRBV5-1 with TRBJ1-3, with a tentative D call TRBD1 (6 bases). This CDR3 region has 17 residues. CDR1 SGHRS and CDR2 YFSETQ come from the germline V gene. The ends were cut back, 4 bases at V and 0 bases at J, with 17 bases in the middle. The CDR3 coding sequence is TGCGCCAGCAGCCCGTTGCAGGGGAAGCTCTCTGGAAACACCATATATTTT. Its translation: CASSPLQGKLSGNTIYF. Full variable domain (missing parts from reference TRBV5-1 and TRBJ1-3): KAGVTQTPRYLIKTRGQQVTLSCSPISGHRSVSWYQQTPGQGLQFLFEYFSETQRNKGNFPGRFSGRQFSNSRSEMNVSTLELGDSALYLCASSPLQGKLSGNTIYFGEGSWLTVV.

The CDR3 loop reads CASSFRTSPSYNEQFF. The CDR3 bases are TGTGCCAGCAGCTTTCGGACTAGTCCCTCCTACAATGAGCAGTTCTTC. The rearrangement links TRBV13 to TRBJ2-1, with TRBD2 matching over 7 bases. Germline CDR1 PRHDT, CDR2 FYEKMQ (reference sequence). V was pared by 3 bases and J by 0 bases, with 5 bases of the junction left unmatched. This CDR3 contains 16 residues.

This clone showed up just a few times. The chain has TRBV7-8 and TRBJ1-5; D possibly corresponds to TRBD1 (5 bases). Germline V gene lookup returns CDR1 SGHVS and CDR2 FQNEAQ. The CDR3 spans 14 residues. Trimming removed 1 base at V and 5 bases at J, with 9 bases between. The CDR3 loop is CASSLGQQDQPQHF. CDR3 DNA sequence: TGTGCCAGCAGCTTAGGACAGCAGGATCAGCCCCAGCATTTT.

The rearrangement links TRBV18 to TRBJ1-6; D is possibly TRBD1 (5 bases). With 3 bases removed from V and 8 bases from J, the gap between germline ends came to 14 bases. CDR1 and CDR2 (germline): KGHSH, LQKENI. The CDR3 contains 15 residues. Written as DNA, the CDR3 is TGTGCCAGCTCACCTCCGGGGGTTGCGGATTCACCCCTCCACTTT. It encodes CASSPPGVADSPLHF.

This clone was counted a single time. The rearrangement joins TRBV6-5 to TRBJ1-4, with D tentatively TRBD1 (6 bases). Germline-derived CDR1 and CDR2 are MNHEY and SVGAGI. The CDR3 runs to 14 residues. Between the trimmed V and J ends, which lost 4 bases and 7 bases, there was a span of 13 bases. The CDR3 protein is CASSSQGRGEKLFF. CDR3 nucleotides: TGTGCCAGCAGTTCCCAGGGGAGGGGTGAAAAACTGTTTTTT.

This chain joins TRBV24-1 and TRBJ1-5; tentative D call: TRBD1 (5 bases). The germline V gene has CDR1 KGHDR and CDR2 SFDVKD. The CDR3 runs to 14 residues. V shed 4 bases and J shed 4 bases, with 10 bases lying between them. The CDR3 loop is CATSEPGQNQPQHF. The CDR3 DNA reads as TGTGCCACCAGTGAACCAGGACAAAATCAGCCCCAGCATTTT.

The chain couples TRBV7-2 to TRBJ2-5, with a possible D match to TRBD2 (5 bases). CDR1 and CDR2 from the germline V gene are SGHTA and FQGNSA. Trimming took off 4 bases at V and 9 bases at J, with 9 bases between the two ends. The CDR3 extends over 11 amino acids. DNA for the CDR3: TGTGCCAGCAGCTCAGAGGGCCCCCAGTACTTC. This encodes CASSSEGPQYF.

CDR3 bases: TGTGCCAGCACCCGCGACAGGCCGGGGACCGGGGAGCTGTTTTTT. It encodes CASTRDRPGTGELFF. The chain couples TRBV13 to TRBJ2-2; TRBD1 might be the D (6 bases). The ends were cut back, 7 bases at V and 5 bases at J, with 17 bases in the middle. The CDR3 loop spans 15 amino acids. Germline values: CDR1 PRHDT, CDR2 FYEKMQ (reference sequence).

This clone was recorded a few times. The CDR3, as DNA: TGCAGCGTGGGCCGGGACAGCCGAGGTGGCTACACCTTC. Encoded protein: CSVGRDSRGGYTF. The chain couples TRBV29-1 to TRBJ1-2; the match to TRBD1 covers 7 bases. The length of the CDR3 is 13 residues. Per germline, CDR1 SQVTM and CDR2 ANQGSEA. With 6 bases clipped from V and 7 bases from J, the junction kept 11 bases outside the gene matches.

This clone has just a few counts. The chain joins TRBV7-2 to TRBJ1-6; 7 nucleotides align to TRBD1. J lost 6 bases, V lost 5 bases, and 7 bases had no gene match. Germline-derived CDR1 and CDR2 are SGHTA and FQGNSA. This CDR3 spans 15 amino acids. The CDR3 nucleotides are TGTGCCAGCAGCCTATACACAGGGGTTAATTCACCCCTCCACTTT. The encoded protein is CASSLYTGVNSPLHF.

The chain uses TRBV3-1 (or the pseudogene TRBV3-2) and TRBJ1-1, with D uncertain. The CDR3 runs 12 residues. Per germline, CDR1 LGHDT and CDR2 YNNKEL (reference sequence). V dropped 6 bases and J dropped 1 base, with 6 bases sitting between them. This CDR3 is CASSLSNTEAFF. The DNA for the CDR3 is TGTGCCAGCAGTCTATCGAACACTGAAGCTTTCTTT.

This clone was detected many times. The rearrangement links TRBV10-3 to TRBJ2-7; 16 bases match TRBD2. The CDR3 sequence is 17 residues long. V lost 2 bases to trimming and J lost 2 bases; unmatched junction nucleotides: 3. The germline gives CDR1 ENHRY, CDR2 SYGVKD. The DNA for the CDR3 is TGTGCCATCAGTGAGGGGACTAGCGGGAGGGCACCCTACGAGCAGTACTTC. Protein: CAISEGTSGRAPYEQYF.